This T cell receptor (beta chain) was retrieved from a study of cytomegalovirus exposure and HLA in healthy donors. Whole-study findings and limits: Only CMV serostatus was available as immune exposure information. Most of the CMV-associated TCR beta chains (in a later analysis) appeared to be HLA-restricted. The authors listed 164 TCR beta chains as cytomegalovirus-associated.

Concerning this clone: Its antigen is not identified.

Each donor's status was that of a healthy bone marrow donor. PCR employed 60 Vbeta and 13 Jbeta primers. Assay: immunoSEQ multiplex PCR; the TCRdb copy retains only in-frame clones and omits some. The sample yields nearly 300,000 clones, 86% seen once. The receptor comes from a man aged 40-49 years in good health and CMV-seropositive. The sample was PBMCs.

DNA for the CDR3: TGTGCCAGCAGACCAGAGGGTAGAAACACCGGGGAGCTGTTTTTT. As protein: CASRPEGRNTGELFF. This chain uses TRBV6-5 with TRBJ2-2; D possibly corresponds to TRBD2 (5 bases). V shed 6 bases and J shed 2 bases, with 13 bases lying between them. CDR3 length: 15 residues. In germline, CDR1 is MNHEY, CDR2 SVGAGI.